The 4 T cell receptor beta chains below were found in one sample sequenced in a study of T cells in Graves' hyperthyroidism and ophthalmopathy (dated by TCRdb to between 2019 and 2020). Libraries were made using multiplex PCR. The sequencer was an Illumina HiSeq 2000. The TCR beta CDR3 regions were amplified from RNA transcripts. The first round of RT-PCR for the TCR CDR3 was performed with the HTBI primer set and the Qiagen OneStep RT-PCR kit. The raw public data were reprocessed by TCRdb itself: fastp quality trimming at Q25, MiXCR clonotype calling, in-frame beta chains only. Every CDR3 protein is listed once, alongside the most common genes and DNA of its rows. Within this sample are roughly 420,000 distinct CDR3 sequences, with 15% to 18% of them counted one time only. Approximately 14% of the sample is in the top ten clones. What was sequenced was blood. The receptor set was obtained from a woman between 18 and 29 years old with Graves' hyperthyroidism.

Turning to this clonotype: This sequence may be a read error, since a much larger clone differs from it by one base. The CDR3 nucleotides read TGTGCCAGCAGCTTCCCACCTGCCCCTAGCGGGGGGAACACCGGGGAGCTGTTTTTT. It encodes CASSFPPAPSGGNTGELFF. V gene TRBV11-2 combines with J gene TRBJ2-2; 10 bases fit TRBD2. Trimming cost V 3 bases and J 1 base; bases outside gene matches: 11. The germline V gene has CDR1 SGHAT and CDR2 FQNNGV. This CDR3 has 19 amino acids.

This clonotype was recorded a few times. The V gene is TRBV20-1, the J gene TRBJ1-4; a weak D match, TRBD1 (5 bases). The CDR3 has 12 amino acids. CDR1 and CDR2 (germline): DFQATT, SNEGSKA (reference sequence). Deletions cut 6 bases from V and 15 bases from J, with 20 bases between. CDR3 in DNA: TGCAGTGCCCCTAGGGACGTTGGAGGGATGTTTTTT. Protein product: CSAPRDVGGMFF.

The CDR3 loop is CASRPGASTNEKLFF. CDR3 bases: TGTGCCAGCAGACCCGGGGCCTCGACTAATGAAAAACTGTTTTTT. The chain recombines TRBV27 with TRBJ1-4; D perhaps matches TRBD1 (5 bases). CDR3 size: 15 residues. The germline V gene encodes CDR1 MNHEY and CDR2 SMNVEV (reference sequence). Trimming stripped 6 bases from V and 2 bases from J, with 13 bases between.

The chain joins TRBV3-2 to TRBJ2-5. TRBV3-2 is shown as a pseudogene. CDR3 length: 17 residues. CDR3 DNA sequence: TGTGCCAGCAGCCAAGAGGCATTTAGTTCGGGTAGCGAGACCCAGTACTTC. Its translation is CASSQEAFSSGSETQYF.